Presented here are 7 T cell receptor beta chains from one specimen sequenced in a study of T cell changes during pregnancy in multiple sclerosis. TCRdb's table, derived via immunoSEQ multiplex PCR, lists solely in-frame clones and lacks some. In the table there are around 59,000 clones, approximately 90% of which are singletons. The source was CD4+ T cells from peripheral blood mononuclear cells, collected in the first trimester of pregnancy. These receptors were obtained from a female donor with multiple sclerosis, enrolled in a pregnancy study.

The chain employs TRBV29-1 and TRBJ2-1; the D gene is possibly TRBD2 (6 bases). The CDR3 is 13 residues long. V was pared by 4 bases and J by 15 bases, with 22 bases between. Germline V gene sequence: CDR1 SQVTM, CDR2 ANQGSEA. CDR3 region: CSVVNERKRAPFF. The CDR3 bases are TGCAGCGTTGTGAACGAACGGAAGCGGGCCCCGTTCTTC.

This clone came up once. This sequence joins TRBV7-3 and TRBJ1-2; D is unresolved. This CDR3 contains 13 residues. Between the trimmed V and J ends, which lost 2 bases and 2 bases, there was a span of 6 bases. Germline V gene lookup returns CDR1 SGHTA and CDR2 FQGTGA. Here the CDR3 reads CASSLDENYGYTF. The CDR3 nucleotides are TGTGCCAGCAGCTTAGATGAGAACTATGGCTACACCTTC.

The chain's CDR3 is CASRGSGNTIYF. The DNA for the CDR3 is TGTGCCAGTCGCGGTTCTGGAAACACCATATATTTT. The chain couples TRBV19 to TRBJ1-3; D gene ambiguous. Germline CDR1 LNHDA, CDR2 SQIVND (reference sequence). CDR3 length: 12 residues. V lost 8 bases, J lost 1 base, and 6 bases lay in between.

This rearrangement joins TRBV18 to TRBJ1-1, with D maybe TRBD1 (5 bases). Looked up from germline, CDR1 is KGHSH and CDR2 is LQKENI. The CDR3 extends over 13 amino acids. Trimming pared 6 bases from V and 0 bases from J, leaving 8 bases between. CDR3 in DNA: TGTGCCAGCTCCCTGACAGTGAACACTGAAGCTTTCTTT. It codes for CASSLTVNTEAFF. The variable domain in full, completed from reference TRBV18 and TRBJ1-1, reads NAGVMQNPRHLVRRRGQEARLRCSPMKGHSHVYWYRQLPEEGLKFMVYLQKENIIDESGMPKERFSAEFPKEGPSILRIQQVVRGDSAAYFCASSLTVNTEAFFGQGTRLTVV.

V is TRBV5-1 and J is TRBJ1-1; maybe TRBD1 (5 bases). The length of the CDR3 is 15 residues. Germline CDR1 SGHRS, CDR2 YFSETQ. Deletions cut 3 bases from V and 4 bases from J, with 16 bases between. The CDR3 bases are TGCGCCAGCAGCTCCCTAGGCAGGGAAGGCACTGAAGCTTTCTTT. Amino acid sequence: CASSSLGREGTEAFF.

This sequence joins TRBV7-2 and TRBJ1-2; 9 bases align to TRBD1. This CDR3 has 15 amino acids. V gave up 6 bases and J gave up 0 bases; unmatched junction bases: 5. Germline V lookup: CDR1 SGHTA, CDR2 FQGNSA. CDR3 sequence: CASRQDRGSNYGYTF. The CDR3 region has the DNA TGTGCCAGCAGACAAGACAGGGGGTCTAACTATGGCTACACCTTC.

The chain combines TRBV11-2 with TRBJ2-7, with TRBD1 matching 8 bases. Trimming took 0 bases from V and 8 from J; bases not matched to a gene: 9. CDR1 SGHAT and CDR2 FQNNGV come from the germline V gene. The CDR3 spans 15 residues. The CDR3 region is CASSLEAGGLSKQYF. The CDR3 DNA reads as TGTGCCAGCAGCTTAGAGGCAGGGGGCTTGTCAAAGCAGTACTTC. Full variable domain (rest looked up from reference TRBV11-2 and TRBJ2-7): EAGVAQSPRYKIIEKRQSVAFWCNPISGHATLYWYQQILGQGPKLLIQFQNNGVVDDSQLPKDRFSAERLKGVDSTLKIQPAKLEDSAVYLCASSLEAGGLSKQYFGPGTRLTVT.